This T cell receptor (beta chain) is from a study of T cells in women clearing cervical HPV infection. Overall study results and limits: Controls had more TRBV6-7 (approximately 0.15%) than cases (roughly 0.11%). CIN3+ cases had significantly higher TCR richness than controls; evenness did not differ. Cases and controls were distinguished at AUC 0.65 to 0.85 by richness and V genes.

The V and J ends lost 5 bases and 0 bases respectively, with 10 bases between them. Looked up from germline, CDR1 is SGHVS and CDR2 is FNYEAQ. CDR3 length: 14 amino acids. Worth noting for this clone: Its target is not known. The CDR3 end is not reached by the read, which stops 3 residues before it; the germline J gene fills it in.

The assay was immunoSEQ multiplex PCR, and TCRdb's table has in-frame clones only and misses some. Listed are about 20,000 clones; approximately 5.6% falls within the top ten. Specimen: blood buffy coat. This receptor was obtained from a woman between 18 and 70 years old with a cervical HPV16 infection that either progressed to CIN3+ or cleared (not recorded which). The genes are TRBV7-6 and TRBJ1-1; D is possibly TRBD1 (5 bases). Partial CDR3 DNA: TGTGCCAGCAGCCTGACAGTCATGAACACTGAA. This encodes CASSLTVMNTE. The whole CDR3 is CASSLTVMNTEAFF.